This T cell receptor beta chain was profiled in a study of OX40 agonist ivuxolimab in advanced cancers. TCRdb's copy holds only in-frame clones and misses some; the assay was immunoSEQ multiplex PCR. Among approximately 100,000 clones listed, less than 95% were seen once. Baseline was the first blood sampling point, followed by cycle 4 day 1 and cycle 7 day 1. This CDR3 region has 12 residues. Germline V gene lookup returns CDR1 MNHNY and CDR2 SVGAGI (reference sequence). The ends were cut back, 3 bases at V and 10 bases at J, with 13 bases in the middle. With respect to this clone: Its antigen is unidentified.

Study conclusions and caveats: Normalized T-cell clonal expansion was also low in some nonresponders. Those patients achieving a partial response at 0.1-3.0 mg/kg showed among the lowest clonal expansion. Circulating CD4+ and CD8+ T cells showed clonal expansion by week 6 at 0.1 to 3.0 mg/kg.

The chain has TRBV6-6 and TRBJ2-7; D might be TRBD1 or TRBD2, each matching 5 bases. The receptor comes from an adult with an advanced solid tumor such as melanoma, head and neck, liver or kidney cancer. Material: CD4+ or CD8+ T cells sorted from blood, obtained in a trial of the OX40 agonist ivuxolimab. CDR3 region: CASSYFGGIQYF. The CDR3, as DNA: TGTGCCAGCAGTTATTTTGGGGGTATACAGTACTTC.